Following are 5 T cell receptor beta chains from one sample sequenced in a study of T cell responses to AZD1222 COVID-19 vaccine. The data were produced by immunoSEQ multiplex PCR, yet TCRdb's version contains in-frame clones alone and is incomplete. The data contain about 150,000 clones, 75% to 95% of them seen just once; the ten biggest clones take up less than 3%. The sample here was peripheral blood, taken on day 0 of AZD1222 vaccination. The receptors stem from an adult in good health.

This chain uses TRBV18 with TRBJ2-7, with no clear D. V lost 1 base and J lost 3, with 10 bases in between. CDR3 length: 14 amino acids. Germline V gives CDR1 KGHSH, CDR2 LQKENI. CDR3 bases: TGTGCCAGCTCACCACTACGGTCTGACTACGAGCAGTACTTC. This codes for CASSPLRSDYEQYF.

The chain recombines TRBV5-5 with TRBJ1-5; 8 bases agree with TRBD1. Germline V gene sequence: CDR1 SGHKS, CDR2 YYEKEE (reference sequence). The CDR3 is 16 amino acids. J gave up 7 bases and V 0 bases, and 9 bases lay outside the gene matches. CDR3 sequence reads: CASSLATGGLGQPQHF. CDR3 in DNA: TGTGCCAGCAGCTTGGCCACAGGGGGATTGGGGCAGCCCCAGCATTTT.

The chain carries TRBV9 and TRBJ1-1, with TRBD1 matching over 7 bases. The V segment lost 4 bases and the J segment 2 bases; nucleotides outside the gene matches: 5. The germline V gene has CDR1 SGDLS and CDR2 YYNGEE. The CDR3 totals 14 residues. CDR3 nucleotides: TGTGCCAGCAGCCCAAGACAGGGAAACACTGAAGCTTTCTTT. It yields the protein CASSPRQGNTEAFF.

The CDR3 DNA reads as TGCGCCAGCAAAGACCGGCCGGCAGGGCCTGGCTACACCTTC. Residues: CASKDRPAGPGYTF. This chain uses TRBV5-1 with TRBJ1-2; weak D call: TRBD1 (5 bases). Trimming left V 6 bases short and J 7 bases short, with 19 bases between. The germline V gene encodes CDR1 SGHRS and CDR2 YFSETQ. The CDR3 loop spans 14 amino acids.

The chain employs TRBV4-3 and TRBJ1-1, with 8 bases that match TRBD1. The trim removed 5 bases at V and 1 base at J, leaving 12 bases unmatched. This CDR3 contains 17 residues. Germline V gene data show CDR1 as LGHNA and CDR2 as YSLEER. The CDR3 protein is CASSSRTGILRNTEAFF. The CDR3 DNA sequence: TGCGCCAGCAGCTCTCGGACAGGGATCCTTCGGAACACTGAAGCTTTCTTT.